This is a list of T cell receptor beta chains from one sample in a study of blood T cell repertoires in COVID-19. Measured with immunoSEQ multiplex PCR; TCRdb has only the in-frame clones, and not every one. In the table there are around 270,000 clones, around nine tenths of which are singletons. Sequenced: peripheral blood. These TCRs come from a man aged 35 to 55 who had recovered from COVID-19. CDR3s include the opening cysteine and the closing phenylalanine or tryptophan. Fields, in order: CDR3 length, J gene, V gene, clone size, D gene, CDR3 DNA, CDR3 protein. A D gene is named only where the DNA matches it firmly. Clone size is given for some rows only: seen once, a few or many times, or a class if the clone is expanded.

14,TRBJ2-7,TRBV19,-,TRBD2,TGTGCCAGTAGTCCGGGAGGGGGTAGCTACGAGCAGTACTTC,CASSPGGGSYEQYF
11,TRBJ1-2,TRBV20-1,-,-,TGCAGTGCTAGTCCAGGCTCTGGCTACACCTTC,CSASPGSGYTF
18,TRBJ2-3,TRBV3-1/TRBV3-2,-,TRBD2,TGTGCCAGCAGCCAACTCGGCCGCGGGAGGACTAGCACAGATACGCAGTATTTT,CASSQLGRGRTSTDTQYF
15,TRBJ2-5,TRBV18,-,-,TGTGCCAGCTCACCAGTCCTAGTCTCAGGGGAGACCCAGTACTTC,CASSPVLVSGETQYF
17,TRBJ2-1,TRBV18,many,TRBD2,TGTGCCAGCTCACGACTAGCGGTAAACCCCGGCCGACATGAGCAGTTCTTC,CASSRLAVNPGRHEQFF
16,TRBJ2-1,TRBV4-3,-,TRBD2,TGCGCCAGCAGCCAACTCCTAGCGGGAGGATCTAATGAGCAGTTCTTC,CASSQLLAGGSNEQFF
16,TRBJ1-2,TRBV5-6,-,TRBD1,TGTGCCAGCAGCCCTATGGACAGGGCAGGAGACTATGGCTACACCTTC,CASSPMDRAGDYGYTF
12,TRBJ2-3,TRBV19,few,-,TGTGCCAGCCTCGGGAACACAGATACGCAGTATTTT,CASLGNTDTQYF
13,TRBJ2-7,TRBV2,-,TRBD2,TGTGCCAGCGAGAGCGGGAACTCCTACGAGCAGTACTTC,CASESGNSYEQYF
14,TRBJ1-5,TRBV19,-,-,TGTGCCAGTAGTCTGGTAGGAGGCAATCAGCCCCAGCATTTT,CASSLVGGNQPQHF
16,TRBJ2-5,TRBV3-1/TRBV3-2,once,TRBD2,TGTGCCAGCAGCCAAGGACTAGCGGGGGGTCAAGAGACCCAGTACTTC,CASSQGLAGGQETQYF
17,TRBJ1-2,TRBV5-4,-,-,TGTGCCAGCAGCTCTCCGGCAGCAGGGGCTACTAACTATGGCTACACCTTC,CASSSPAAGATNYGYTF
12,TRBJ2-1,TRBV6-5,once,TRBD2,TGTGCCAGTAGGAGCGGGGGCAATGAGCAGTTCTTC,CASRSGGNEQFF
12,TRBJ2-2,TRBV19,-,TRBD2,TGTGCCAGTTGGACTAGAACCGGGGAGCTGTTTTTT,CASWTRTGELFF
15,TRBJ2-2,TRBV5-4,-,TRBD2,TGTGCCAGCAGGGCGGGAGGGGCCTCATCCGGGGAGCTGTTTTTT,CASRAGGASSGELFF
15,TRBJ2-2,TRBV19,-,-,TGTGCCAGTAGTATAACAGGGCGGGTCCCCGGGGAGCTGTTTTTT,CASSITGRVPGELFF
16,TRBJ1-1,TRBV7-2,-,-,TGTGCCAGCAGCCCCCAAGGGGGGGGGATGTTGACTGAAGCTTTCTTT,CASSPQGGGMLTEAFF
14,TRBJ2-3,TRBV7-2,once,-,TGTGCCAGCAGCTTAGCAGGGGTCACAGATACGCAGTATTTT,CASSLAGVTDTQYF
15,TRBJ2-3,TRBV9,-,TRBD2,TGTGCCAGCAGCGTAGATAGCGGGGGTGTGAATACGCAGTATTTT,CASSVDSGGVNTQYF
16,TRBJ1-1,TRBV9,-,-,TGTGCCAGCAGCCCGAGAGGACAGAAATTGAACACTGAAGCTTTCTTT,CASSPRGQKLNTEAFF
16,TRBJ1-1,TRBV2,-,TRBD1,TGTGCCAGCACACGCTCGGACAGGGCACTGAACACTGAAGCTTTCTTT,CASTRSDRALNTEAFF
15,TRBJ1-4,TRBV2,-,TRBD1,TGTGCCAGCAGAGTCCAGGGGGCTACTAATGAAAAACTGTTTTTT,CASRVQGATNEKLFF
13,TRBJ2-7,TRBV12-3/TRBV12-4,once,-,TGTGCCAGCAGTCGCGCCGAAAGCTACGAGCAGTACTTC,CASSRAESYEQYF
11,TRBJ1-4,TRBV6-2/TRBV6-3,few,-,TGTGCCAGCAGTTACTCGGGTGACTTGTTTTTT,CASSYSGDLFF
17,TRBJ1-6,TRBV2,-,-,TGTGCCAGCAGTCGGAACAGGGACGGCTCCTATAATTCACCCCTCCACTTT,CASSRNRDGSYNSPLHF
13,TRBJ1-1,TRBV27,few,TRBD1,TGTGCCAGCTCAGACAGGGCCAGGACTGAAGCTTTCTTT,CASSDRARTEAFF
16,TRBJ2-7,TRBV11-2,-,TRBD2,TGTGCCAGCAGCCACCAGTGGGGGCGGGGGGGCGACGAGCAGTACTTC,CASSHQWGRGGDEQYF
15,TRBJ1-6,TRBV7-2,-,-,TGTGCCAGCAGCTTAGACAGGGATTTTAATTCACCCCTCCACTTT,CASSLDRDFNSPLHF
13,TRBJ2-1,TRBV25-1,-,-,TGTGCCAGCGATGGGACTCGAAGTAGCGAGCAGTTCTTC,CASDGTRSSEQFF
12,TRBJ1-2,TRBV7-9,-,-,TGTGCCAGCAGCGACCGGGCGGACACTCTCACCTTC,CASSDRADTLTF
16,TRBJ1-2,TRBV21-1,-,-,TGTGCCAGCAGTTCACCGCCTAAGCAGGTGGACTATGGCTACACCTTC,CASSSPPKQVDYGYTF
15,TRBJ1-1,TRBV5-1,few,TRBD1,TGCGCCAGCAGCAGGGACAGTTCGGCGAACACTGAAGCTTTCTTT,CASSRDSSANTEAFF
11,TRBJ2-7,TRBV29-1,-,-,TGCAGCGGTGAACAGGGTCGCGAGCAGTACTTC,CSGEQGREQYF
16,TRBJ1-1,TRBV6-6,once,TRBD1,TGTGCCAGCAGTTTGTATGAAGGGACAGGGAGCACTGAAGCTTTCTTT,CASSLYEGTGSTEAFF
16,TRBJ2-1,TRBV23-1,-,-,TGCGCCAGCAGTCAATCGAGGAAGGGAGAGCGCAATGAGCAGTTCTTC,CASSQSRKGERNEQFF
15,TRBJ1-2,TRBV7-2,few,TRBD1,TGTGCCAGCAGCTTAGTTAACAGGGGGTCCTATGGCTACACCTTC,CASSLVNRGSYGYTF
15,TRBJ1-5,TRBV7-2,-,TRBD1,TGTGCCAGCAGCTTAACAGGGGGCGGGAATCAGCCCCAGCATTTT,CASSLTGGGNQPQHF
14,TRBJ2-5,TRBV5-1,-,-,TGCGCCAGCAGTATATGGACTCAGAAAGAGACCCAGTACTTC,CASSIWTQKETQYF
19,TRBJ2-3,TRBV3-1/TRBV3-2,-,TRBD2,TGTGCCAGCAGCCAAGCGTACAACCTACTAGCGGGAGTACCAGATACGCAGTATTTT,CASSQAYNLLAGVPDTQYF
13,TRBJ2-7,TRBV30,-,-,TGTGCCTGGAGTTTGGCCAGGACAAAGGGGCAGTACTTC,CAWSLARTKGQYF
14,TRBJ2-1,TRBV2,-,-,TGTGCCAAAACTACCTTAGCGGTCTACAATGAGCAGTTCTTC,CAKTTLAVYNEQFF
15,TRBJ2-1,TRBV25-1,-,TRBD2,TGTGCCAGCCGACGGAGCGGGAGCTCCTACAATGAGCAGTTCTTC,CASRRSGSSYNEQFF
11,TRBJ1-1,TRBV6-5,-,-,TGTGCCAGCAGTTATTCAGGGGAAGCTTTCTTT,CASSYSGEAFF
15,TRBJ1-2,TRBV5-8,once,-,TGTGCCAGCAGCATTACAGGGAGATTTGGCTATGGCTACACCTTC,CASSITGRFGYGYTF
14,TRBJ2-1,TRBV18,-,-,TGTGCCAGCTCCCGCGTGACCGGCGGTAATGAGCAGTTCTTC,CASSRVTGGNEQFF
15,TRBJ2-7,TRBV2,-,-,TGTGCCAGCAGTTCCCAGGGTGGGTCCCCCTACGAGCAGTACTTC,CASSSQGGSPYEQYF
15,TRBJ2-1,TRBV9,once,-,TGTGCCAGCAGTTTGGGGAGCGAATCCTACAATGAGCAGTTCTTC,CASSLGSESYNEQFF
15,TRBJ2-3,TRBV10-3,-,TRBD2,TGTGCCATGGGTGATAGCGGGGTTAGCACAGATACGCAGTATTTT,CAMGDSGVSTDTQYF
12,TRBJ2-7,TRBV18,-,-,TGTGCCAGCTCCCCTGCGCTTTTGGAGCAGTACTTC,CASSPALLEQYF
17,TRBJ2-7,TRBV3-1/TRBV3-2,few,TRBD2,TGTGCCAGCAGCCACAACAGAGCGGGAGAACCCTCCTACGAGCAGTACTTC,CASSHNRAGEPSYEQYF